These 13 T cell receptor beta chains originate from one sample sequenced in a study of blood T cell repertoires in COVID-19. Assay: immunoSEQ multiplex PCR; the TCRdb copy retains only in-frame clones and omits some. This sample yields roughly 230,000 clones, of which 84% are seen a single time; over 9.5% belongs to the top ten. The specimen was peripheral blood. These TCRs come from a woman of 80 years or more with COVID-19, enrolled during active disease.

The V and J genes are TRBV5-4 and TRBJ1-1; D ambiguous. This CDR3 has 14 amino acids. V was pared by 5 bases and J by 3 bases, with 14 bases between. Germline V gene sequence: CDR1 SGHNT, CDR2 YYREEE (reference sequence). The CDR3 DNA sequence: TGTGCCAGCAGGCCGAAGACAATCGACACTGAAGCTTTCTTT. This codes for CASRPKTIDTEAFF.

The rearrangement links TRBV25-1 to TRBJ2-7; D possibly corresponds to TRBD1 (6 bases). The CDR3 is 14 amino acids. Germline CDR1 reads MGHDK; CDR2 reads SYGVNS. V lost 1 base to trimming and J lost 4 bases, with 11 bases between them. CDR3 loop: CASSESGHSYEQYF. Written as DNA, the CDR3 is TGTGCCAGCAGTGAATCGGGACACTCTTACGAGCAGTACTTC.

J is TRBJ1-3 and V is TRBV28, with TRBD1 matching over 7 bases. Per the germline V gene, CDR1 is MDHEN and CDR2 is SYDVKM. The CDR3 spans 14 residues. The CDR3 protein is CAQPYKQGSDTIYF. The CDR3 region has the DNA TGTGCTCAGCCCTACAAACAGGGGTCGGACACCATATATTTT.

This clone occurred a few times. The rearrangement joins TRBV10-3 to TRBJ1-3; D uncertain. This CDR3 comprises 14 residues. CDR1 and CDR2 (germline): ENHRY, SYGVKD. V dropped 0 bases and J dropped 5 bases, with 8 bases sitting between them. In DNA form, the CDR3 reads TGTGCCATCAGTGAGTCTCCAGGCAGAAACACCATATATTTT. This translates into CAISESPGRNTIYF.

V is TRBV6-5 and J is TRBJ1-6; D is unclear. This CDR3 has 14 residues. Per the germline V gene, CDR1 is MNHEY and CDR2 is SVGAGI. The germline V and J ends were trimmed by 2 bases and 10 bases, with 12 bases remaining between them. CDR3 nucleotide sequence: TGTGCCAGCAGTTACCTGGCTGCGGGATCACCCCTCCACTTT. Amino acids: CASSYLAAGSPLHF.

This clone was seen just once. V and J are TRBV9 and TRBJ2-1; a possible D gene is TRBD2 (6 bases). The CDR3 runs to 15 residues. Per the germline V gene, CDR1 is SGDLS and CDR2 is YYNGEE. V was trimmed by 4 bases and J by 6 bases, leaving 17 bases between them. The chain's CDR3 is CASSLIAAGPNEQFF. The CDR3 bases are TGTGCCAGCAGCCTGATAGCGGCGGGACCCAATGAGCAGTTCTTC.

This clone was observed a few times. The chain carries TRBV28 and TRBJ2-5; perhaps TRBD2 as D (5 bases). Germline values: CDR1 MDHEN, CDR2 SYDVKM. The CDR3 extends over 13 amino acids. V was clipped by 5 bases and J by 5 bases, with 12 bases between them. CDR3 in amino acids: CASSPPPGETQYF. The DNA for the CDR3 is TGTGCCAGCAGTCCCCCCCCGGGGGAGACCCAGTACTTC.

The DNA of the CDR3 is TGTGCCAGCAGCCAAGTTCGGGGGAACACTGAAGCTTTCTTT. It specifies CASSQVRGNTEAFF. The V gene is TRBV3-1 (or the pseudogene TRBV3-2), the J gene TRBJ1-1, with unresolved D. V was pared by 1 base and J by 1 base, with 7 bases between. The CDR3 loop spans 14 amino acids. CDR1 and CDR2 (germline): LGHDT, YNNKEL (reference sequence).

J is TRBJ1-2 and V is TRBV28; maybe TRBD1 (6 bases). The germline CDR1 and CDR2 sequences are MDHEN and SYDVKM. V lost 5 bases to trimming and J lost 5 bases, with 15 bases between them. The CDR3 is 14 residues long. The CDR3 DNA follows: TGTGCCAGCAGTACAGGGATGATAGATTATGGCTACACCTTC. It encodes CASSTGMIDYGYTF.

The rearrangement links TRBV18 to TRBJ2-3; 13 nucleotides align to TRBD2. The CDR3 covers 20 residues. The trim removed 3 bases at V and 1 base at J, leaving 13 bases unmatched. Germline CDR1 is KGHSH and CDR2 is LQKENI. The CDR3 sequence is CASSPRLAGGQSVRTDTQYF. For the CDR3, the DNA is TGTGCCAGCTCACCCAGACTAGCGGGGGGCCAATCCGTTCGCACAGATACGCAGTATTTT. The complete variable domain, with remaining parts taken from reference TRBV18 and TRBJ2-3, reads NAGVMQNPRHLVRRRGQEARLRCSPMKGHSHVYWYRQLPEEGLKFMVYLQKENIIDESGMPKERFSAEFPKEGPSILRIQQVVRGDSAAYFCASSPRLAGGQSVRTDTQYFGPGTRLTVL.

V is TRBV4-3 and J is TRBJ1-2, with D tentatively TRBD1 (5 bases). Germline values: CDR1 LGHNA, CDR2 YSLEER. This CDR3 spans 16 amino acids. V lost 0 bases and J 4 bases, leaving 15 bases between the germline ends. The CDR3, as DNA: TGCGCCAGCAGCCAAGATCTCTTTTCAGGGTTCTATGGCTACACCTTC. Its translation: CASSQDLFSGFYGYTF.

V gene TRBV9 combines with J gene TRBJ1-6, with D tentatively TRBD1 (5 bases). V shed 5 bases and J shed 9 bases, with 15 bases lying between them. Germline CDR1 SGDLS, CDR2 YYNGEE. The CDR3 totals 14 residues. CDR3 sequence (DNA): TGTGCCAGCAGTGCCCTGGAGGGACCTTCACCCCTCCACTTT. This gives the protein CASSALEGPSPLHF.

This clone has more than one count but fewer than ten. This chain joins TRBV3-1 (or the pseudogene TRBV3-2) and TRBJ2-7, with a tentative D call TRBD1 (6 bases). The germline V and J ends were trimmed by 6 bases and 6 bases, with 18 bases remaining between them. The CDR3 consists of 14 residues. The germline gives CDR1 LGHDT, CDR2 YNNKEL (reference sequence). The CDR3 spells CASRLLRGGSEQYF. In DNA form, the CDR3 reads TGTGCCAGCAGATTGCTGCGAGGGGGATCCGAGCAGTACTTC.